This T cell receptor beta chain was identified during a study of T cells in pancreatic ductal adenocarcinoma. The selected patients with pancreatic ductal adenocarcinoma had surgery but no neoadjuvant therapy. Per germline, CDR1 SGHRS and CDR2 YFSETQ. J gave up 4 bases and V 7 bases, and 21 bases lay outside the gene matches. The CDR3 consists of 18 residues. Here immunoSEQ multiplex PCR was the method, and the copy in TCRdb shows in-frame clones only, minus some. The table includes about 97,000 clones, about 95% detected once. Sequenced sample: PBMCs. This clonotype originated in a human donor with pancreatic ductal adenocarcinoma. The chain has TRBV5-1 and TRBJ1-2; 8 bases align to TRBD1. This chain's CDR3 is CASAWAPGTGRLSYGYTF. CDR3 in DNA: TGCGCCAGCGCTTGGGCGCCAGGGACAGGACGACTATCCTATGGCTACACCTTC. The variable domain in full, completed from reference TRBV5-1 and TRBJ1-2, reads KAGVTQTPRYLIKTRGQQVTLSCSPISGHRSVSWYQQTPGQGLQFLFEYFSETQRNKGNFPGRFSGRQFSNSRSEMNVSTLELGDSALYLCASAWAPGTGRLSYGYTFGSGTRLTVV.